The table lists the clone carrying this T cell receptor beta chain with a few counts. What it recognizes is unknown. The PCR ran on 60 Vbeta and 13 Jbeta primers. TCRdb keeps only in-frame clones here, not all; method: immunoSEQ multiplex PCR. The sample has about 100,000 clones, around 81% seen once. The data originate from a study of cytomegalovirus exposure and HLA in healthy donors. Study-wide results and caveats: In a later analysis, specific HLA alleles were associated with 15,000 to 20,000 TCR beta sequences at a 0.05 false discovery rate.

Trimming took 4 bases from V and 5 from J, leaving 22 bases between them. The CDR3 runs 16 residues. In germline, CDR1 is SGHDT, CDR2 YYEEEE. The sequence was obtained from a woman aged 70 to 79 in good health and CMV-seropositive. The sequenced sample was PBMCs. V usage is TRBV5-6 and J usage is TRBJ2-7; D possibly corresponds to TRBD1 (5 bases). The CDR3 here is CASSRPSGRASHEQYF. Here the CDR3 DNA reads TGTGCCAGCAGCCGGCCTAGTGGCAGGGCCTCTCACGAGCAGTACTTC.